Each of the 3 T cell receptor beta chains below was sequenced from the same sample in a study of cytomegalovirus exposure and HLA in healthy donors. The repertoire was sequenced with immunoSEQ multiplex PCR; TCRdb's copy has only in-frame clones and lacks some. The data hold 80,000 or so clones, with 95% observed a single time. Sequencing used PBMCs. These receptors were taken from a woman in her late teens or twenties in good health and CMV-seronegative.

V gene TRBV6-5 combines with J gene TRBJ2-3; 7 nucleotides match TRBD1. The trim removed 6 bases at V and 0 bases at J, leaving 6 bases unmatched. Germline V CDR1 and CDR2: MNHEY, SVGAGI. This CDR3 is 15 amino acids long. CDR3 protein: CASRPGTESTDTQYF. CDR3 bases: TGTGCCAGCAGGCCCGGGACAGAAAGCACAGATACGCAGTATTTT.

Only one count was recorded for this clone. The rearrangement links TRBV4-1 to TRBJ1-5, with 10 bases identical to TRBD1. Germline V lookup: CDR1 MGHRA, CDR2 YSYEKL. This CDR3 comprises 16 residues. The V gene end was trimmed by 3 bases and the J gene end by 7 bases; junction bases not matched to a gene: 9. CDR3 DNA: TGCGCCAGCAGCCAGGAGGGACAGGGGACAAGCCAGCCCCAGCATTTT. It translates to CASSQEGQGTSQPQHF.

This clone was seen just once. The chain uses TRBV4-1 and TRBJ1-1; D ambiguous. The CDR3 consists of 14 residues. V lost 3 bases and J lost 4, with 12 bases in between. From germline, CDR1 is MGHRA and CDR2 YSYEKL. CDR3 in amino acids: CASSHTPGSTEAFF. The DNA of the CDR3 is TGCGCCAGCAGCCATACACCTGGGAGCACTGAAGCTTTCTTT.